This is a list of T cell receptor beta chains from one sample in a study of molecular identifiers for immune sequencing clone quantification. TCRdb re-analysed the PCR reads in MiXCR, keeping a single row per CDR3 protein. Of about 97,000 distinct CDR3 sequences in the sample, less than 35% were seen once. Material for sequencing was naive CD8+ T cells from blood, with Jurkat cell RNA spiked in. These receptors all come from a human donor in good health. Some libraries in this study had Jurkat cell RNA spiked in. The CDR3 runs from the conserved cysteine through the conserved F or W. A D gene is named only where the DNA matches it firmly. Size is stated for part of the rows, as once, few or many counts, or as a class when the clone is expanded.

size	J	V	D	DNA	CDR3
NA	TRBJ2-5	TRBV7-8	NA	TGTGCCAGCAGCTCCACGGGCCACCAAGAGACCCAGTACTTC	CASSSTGHQETQYF
NA	TRBJ2-7	TRBV6-2/TRBV6-3	NA	TGTGCCAGCAGTCCTCTTCAGACCTACGAGCAGCACTTC	CASSPLQTYEQHF
NA	TRBJ1-1	TRBV13	NA	TGTGCCAGCAGCTACGCCGCGGATACAAACACTGAAGCTTTCTTT	CASSYAADTNTEAFF
NA	TRBJ2-1	TRBV28	NA	TGTGCCAGCAGTTTTGGGCGAGGGGGTGAGCAGTTCTTC	CASSFGRGGEQFF
NA	TRBJ2-7	TRBV4-3	NA	TGCGCCAGCAGCCAAGATCCGGGGCCGGCCAACGAGCAGTACTTC	CASSQDPGPANEQYF
NA	TRBJ2-7	TRBV2	TRBD1	TGTGCCAGCAGAAAAGTGGGGGACAGGACCTACGAGCAGTACTTC	CASRKVGDRTYEQYF
NA	TRBJ1-6	TRBV7-9	NA	TGTGCCAGCAGCTTCGGATACAATTCACCCCTCCACTTT	CASSFGYNSPLHF
many	TRBJ2-3	TRBV28	TRBD2	TGTGCCAGCAGTTCCCAGCGGGAGGGGGATACGCAGTATTTT	CASSSQREGDTQYF
few	TRBJ2-4	TRBV14	NA	TGTGCCAGCAGCCATTGGCAGGGCCAGAACATTCAGTACTTC	CASSHWQGQNIQYF
NA	TRBJ2-5	TRBV11-3	NA	TGTGCCAGCAGCCACCGGGAGTACAAGACCCAGTACTTC	CASSHREYKTQYF
NA	TRBJ2-2	TRBV20-1	TRBD2	TGCAGGGGCCCCCCAGCGGGGTCCCCAGGCACCGGGGAGCTGTTTTTT	CRGPPAGSPGTGELFF
NA	TRBJ2-1	TRBV29-1	TRBD2	TGCAGCGTTGGGGGACTAGCGGGACGGGAGCAGTTCTTC	CSVGGLAGREQFF
NA	TRBJ1-5	TRBV28	TRBD1	TGTGCCAGCAGTTTTGCCCCAGGGGGTCCTAATCAGCCCCAGCATTTT	CASSFAPGGPNQPQHF
few	TRBJ1-4	TRBV12-3/TRBV12-4	NA	TGTGCCAGCAGCCCGGGGGGTACAGGAGAAAAACTGTTTTTT	CASSPGGTGEKLFF
NA	TRBJ2-2	TRBV28	TRBD2	TGTGCCAGCAGCCCGCCAGGGACTAGATCCGGGGAGCCGTTTTTT	CASSPPGTRSGEPFF
many	TRBJ1-1	TRBV6-5	NA	TGTGCCAGCAGTCAGAGACATTACACTGAAGCTTTCTTT	CASSQRHYTEAFF
NA	TRBJ2-7	TRBV12-3/TRBV12-4	NA	TGTGCCAGCAGTTTTCGAGAGGCCTACGAGCAGTACTTC	CASSFREAYEQYF
many	TRBJ1-1	TRBV2	NA	TGTGCCAGCATACGCTTACAGGGTGACACTGAAGCTTTCTTT	CASIRLQGDTEAFF
NA	TRBJ2-5	TRBV13	TRBD2	TGTGCCAGCAGCACTGGACTAGCGGGAGTTGGCCAAGAGACCCAGAACTTC	CASSTGLAGVGQETQNF
NA	TRBJ2-3	TRBV11-2	NA	TGTGCCAGCAGCTTTATAGCGTCAGATACGCAGTATTTT	CASSFIASDTQYF
few	TRBJ2-7	TRBV7-9	TRBD2	TGTGCCAGCAGCTTAGGACTAGCGGGAGACGAGCAGTACTTC	CASSLGLAGDEQYF
NA	TRBJ2-6	TRBV4-1	TRBD1	TGCGCCAGCAGCCAAGATCCCCCACAGGGGGCGGGGGCCAACGTCCTGACTTTC	CASSQDPPQGAGANVLTF
few	TRBJ2-2	TRBV9	TRBD2	TGTGCCAGCAGCGACCAGACTAGCGGGAGTGGGGCCGGGGAGCTGTTTTTT	CASSDQTSGSGAGELFF
few	TRBJ2-3	TRBV13	TRBD2	TGTGCCAGCAGCTTCCCTACTAGCGGGAGTGGAGATACGCAGTATTTT	CASSFPTSGSGDTQYF
NA	TRBJ2-7	TRBV7-8	NA	TGTGCCAGCAGCTTAGTTTGGGGCTCGGGAGAGCAGTACTTC	CASSLVWGSGEQYF
NA	TRBJ2-3	TRBV28	NA	TGTGCCAGCACCGCTCTAATAGTGACTAGCACAGATACGCAGTATTTT	CASTALIVTSTDTQYF
NA	TRBJ2-7	TRBV11-2	NA	TGTGCCAGCAGCTCCCAAGGGGCGCTATTATCCTACGAGCAGTACTTC	CASSSQGALLSYEQYF
NA	TRBJ2-2	TRBV27	NA	TGTGCCAGCAGTTTATTTGGCCCCGGGGAGCTGTTTTTT	CASSLFGPGELFF
NA	TRBJ2-5	TRBV2	NA	TGTGCCAGCGATATTGACAGGATGAGAGAGACCCAGTACTTC	CASDIDRMRETQYF
once	TRBJ1-5	TRBV6-6	TRBD1	TGTGCCAGCAGTTACTTAGGGACAGGGTTTTCTCAGCCCCAGCATTTT	CASSYLGTGFSQPQHF
many	TRBJ2-5	TRBV6-6	TRBD1	TGTGCCAGCAGTCACCGGGACAGGGGTCAAGAGACCCAGTACTTC	CASSHRDRGQETQYF
many	TRBJ1-5	TRBV28	NA	TGTGCCAGCAGTTTACCTGGAGGGGATTATAGCAATCAGCCCCAGCATTTT	CASSLPGGDYSNQPQHF
few	TRBJ1-5	TRBV28	NA	TGTGCCAGCAGTTTATTGGTGGGGAGGCATCAGCCCCAGCATTTT	CASSLLVGRHQPQHF
NA	TRBJ2-7	TRBV28	TRBD2	TGTGCCAGCAGTTTTCTCCCGGGGGGGCTCTACGAGCAGTACTTC	CASSFLPGGLYEQYF
NA	TRBJ2-2	TRBV28	TRBD2	TGTGCCAGCAGTGGACTAGCGGGAGGAGTCGCCGGGGAGCTGTTTTTT	CASSGLAGGVAGELFF
NA	TRBJ1-1	TRBV27	NA	TGTGCCAGCAGTCCAAGCGGACAGAACACTGAAGCTTTCTTT	CASSPSGQNTEAFF
NA	TRBJ2-7	TRBV4-1	TRBD1	TGCGCCAGCGGCCAATGGGACAGGGGCTACGAGCAGTACTTC	CASGQWDRGYEQYF
many	TRBJ2-3	TRBV2	NA	TGTGCCAGCAGTGTAGGGGCAGATACGCAGTATTTT	CASSVGADTQYF
NA	TRBJ2-2	TRBV2	NA	TGTGCCAGCAGTGTGTTCGCCGGGGAGCTGTTTTTT	CASSVFAGELFF
NA	TRBJ2-1	TRBV3-1	NA	TGTGCCAGCAGCCAAGTGGGAAGGGGCTGGGGCAATGAGCAGTTCTTC	CASSQVGRGWGNEQFF
NA	TRBJ2-3	TRBV6-5	NA	TGTGCCAGCAGTTCTTGGGCATCTAGCACAGATACGCTGTATTTT	CASSSWASSTDTLYF
NA	TRBJ2-2	TRBV3-1	TRBD2	TGTGCCAGCAGCCAAGGACTAGCGAGATCAACCGGGGAGCTGTTTTTT	CASSQGLARSTGELFF
NA	TRBJ2-7	TRBV20-1	TRBD1	TGCAGTGCTAATCCCCGGGGACAGGGGACCTACGAGCAGTACTTC	CSANPRGQGTYEQYF
few	TRBJ2-4	TRBV5-1	NA	TGCGCCAGCAGTTTATCGGGACCGCTCGGCGGAAACATTCAGTACTTC	CASSLSGPLGGNIQYF
many	TRBJ2-7	TRBV7-6	TRBD2	TGTGCCAGCAGCCTAGGGACTAGAGCCTACGAGCAGTACTTC	CASSLGTRAYEQYF
NA	TRBJ2-7	TRBV27	TRBD2	TGTGCCAGCAGTCCCCGTGGTAGCGGGAATAGGTACGAGCAGACCTTC	CASSPRGSGNRYEQTF
NA	TRBJ2-2	TRBV25-1	NA	TGTGCCAGCAGTGCTACTCGGTTCGCGGACACCGGGGAGCTGTTTTTT	CASSATRFADTGELFF
many	TRBJ1-1	TRBV9	NA	TGTGCCAGCAGCCCGACAAGTGAAGCTTTCTTT	CASSPTSEAFF
NA	TRBJ2-4	TRBV6-1	NA	TGTGCCAGCAGTGGGACGGTAGCCAAAAACATTCAGTACTTC	CASSGTVAKNIQYF
once	TRBJ2-2	TRBV27	NA	TGTGCCAGCAGCGGGGATACCGGGGAGCTGTTTTTT	CASSGDTGELFF
NA	TRBJ2-2	TRBV12-3/TRBV12-4	TRBD2	TGTGCCAGCACCCCTTCACTAGCGGGAGTCGTCGGGGAGCTGTTTTTT	CASTPSLAGVVGELFF